This T cell receptor (beta chain) derives from a study of post-analysis software for immune sequencing data. Study-level background: Secondary progressive, relapsing-remitting and progressive-relapsing multiple sclerosis were among the included disease courses. Study conclusions and caveats: Samples made in the same batch grouped tightly together by F measure. In multiple sclerosis, normalized Chao1 diversity was significantly below that of controls. Five or six TRBV segments, TRBV5-6, TRBV5-1 and TRBV20-1 among them, were found more frequent in patients than controls.

This clonotype occurred many times. Its matching antigen is unknown. The TCR beta cDNA libraries carried unique molecular identifiers. Out of about 1 to 11 million T cells, some 480,000 cDNA molecules were generated. MiXCR was run by TCRdb on the PCR reads, yielding one entry per CDR3 protein. The sample consists of a few hundred thousand distinct CDR3 sequences, roughly a third of them appearing once. V was clipped by 5 bases and J by 5 bases; unmatched bases: 9. Germline loops: CDR1 SNHLY, CDR2 FYNNEI. CDR3 length: 15 residues. The clonotype originates from a girl aged 10 to 17 with multiple sclerosis. This chain uses TRBV2 with TRBJ2-3, with TRBD2 identical over 8 bases. The sequencing input was blood. The CDR3 sequence: CASSPPGTSLDTQYF. The CDR3 nucleotides read TGTGCCAGCAGTCCCCCTGGGACTAGTTTAGATACGCAGTATTTT. The variable domain in full, with the rest retrieved from reference TRBV2 and TRBJ2-3, is EPEVTQTPSHQVTQMGQEVILRCVPISNHLYFYWYRQILGQKVEFLVSFYNNEISEKSEIFDDQFSVERPDGSNFTLKIRSTKLEDSAMYFCASSPPGTSLDTQYFGPGTRLTVL.